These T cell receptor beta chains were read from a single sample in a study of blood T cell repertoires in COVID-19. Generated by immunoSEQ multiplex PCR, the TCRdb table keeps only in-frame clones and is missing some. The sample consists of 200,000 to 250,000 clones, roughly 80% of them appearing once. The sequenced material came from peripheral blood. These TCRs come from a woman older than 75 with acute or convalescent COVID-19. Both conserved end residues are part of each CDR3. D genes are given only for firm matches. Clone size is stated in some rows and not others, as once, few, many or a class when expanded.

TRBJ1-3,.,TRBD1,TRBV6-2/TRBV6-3,TGTGCCAGCAGCCGGACAGGGTCTGGAAACACCATATATTTT,CASSRTGSGNTIYF
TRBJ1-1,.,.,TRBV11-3,TGTGCCAGCAGCTTAGGAGTCGACACTGAAGCTTTCTTT,CASSLGVDTEAFF
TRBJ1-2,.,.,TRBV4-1,TGCGCCAGCAGCCCCCCGGAGACTAACTATGGCTACACCTTC,CASSPPETNYGYTF
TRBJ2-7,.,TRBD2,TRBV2,TGTGCCAGCCGAGCGGGAGGTCTTGGTGAGCAGTACTTC,CASRAGGLGEQYF
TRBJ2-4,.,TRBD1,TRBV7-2,TGTGCCAGCAGCTTCAGCACGGGACAGGGGTTAAACATTCAGTACTTC,CASSFSTGQGLNIQYF
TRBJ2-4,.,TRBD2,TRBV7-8,TGTGCCAGCAGCTTAGTTAGCGGGGGGCCCGTAGACATTCAGTACTTC,CASSLVSGGPVDIQYF
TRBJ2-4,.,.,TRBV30,TGTGCCTGGAGTCGTGGACTCGTCCGCAGCTTC,CAWSRGLVRSF
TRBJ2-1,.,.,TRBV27,TGTGCCAGCAGTCTATATCCGGAGCTACTAGGGAATGAGCAGTTCTTC,CASSLYPELLGNEQFF
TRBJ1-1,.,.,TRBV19,TGTGCCAGTAGTATCGGCCTCCCGGGGGGTTCGAACACTGAAGCTTTCTTT,CASSIGLPGGSNTEAFF
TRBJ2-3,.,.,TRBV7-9,TGTGCCAGCAGCTTATACGTGGGACATCCCACAGATACGCAGTATTTT,CASSLYVGHPTDTQYF
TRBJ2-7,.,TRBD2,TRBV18,TGTGCCAGCTCAGAGGGACTAGCGGAGACCTACGAGCAGTACTTC,CASSEGLAETYEQYF
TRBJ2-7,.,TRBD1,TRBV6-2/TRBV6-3,TGTGCCAGCAGTCCGTATGGCCCATTGGGACAGACTAACGAGCAGTACTTC,CASSPYGPLGQTNEQYF
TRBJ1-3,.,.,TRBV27,TGTGCCAGCAGTCATCGCGACAGGACCTCTGGAAACACCATATATTTT,CASSHRDRTSGNTIYF
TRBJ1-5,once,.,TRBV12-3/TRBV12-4,TGTGCCAGCAGTTCAGGGGAGGGGCAGCCCCAGCATTTT,CASSSGEGQPQHF
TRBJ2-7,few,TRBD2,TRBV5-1,TGCGCCAGCAGCTTTCTTACTAGCGGGAGCTACCACGAGCAGTACTTC,CASSFLTSGSYHEQYF
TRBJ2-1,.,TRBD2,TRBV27,TGTGCCAGCAGTTTATTTGCGGGAGGATACAATGAGCAGTTCTTC,CASSLFAGGYNEQFF
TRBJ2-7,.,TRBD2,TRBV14,TGTCCTCAGGGAGGCGGGAGCAGCTACGAGCAGTACTTC,CPQGGGSSYEQYF
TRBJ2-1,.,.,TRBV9,TGTGCCAGCAGCCTACTGACAGGTGGCAATGAGCAGTTCTTC,CASSLLTGGNEQFF
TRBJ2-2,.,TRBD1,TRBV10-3,TGTGCCATCAGCCTGGAACAGGGGCCGGCGAACACCGGGGAGCTGTTTTTT,CAISLEQGPANTGELFF
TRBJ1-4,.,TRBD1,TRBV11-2,TGTGCCAGCAGCTTAGAGGACAGGGGGTTTGAAAAACTGTTTTTT,CASSLEDRGFEKLFF
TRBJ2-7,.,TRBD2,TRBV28,TGTGCCAGCAGTTCCACACTAGCGGGAGTTACTAGCTCCTACGAGCAGTACTTC,CASSSTLAGVTSSYEQYF
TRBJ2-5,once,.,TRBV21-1,TGTGCCAGCAGCAAGGGAGATTCTCAAGAGACCCAGTACTTC,CASSKGDSQETQYF
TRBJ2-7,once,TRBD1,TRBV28,TGTGCCAGCAGTTTAAAAGTCGGGACAGGGACTCACTCCTACGAGCAGTACTTC,CASSLKVGTGTHSYEQYF
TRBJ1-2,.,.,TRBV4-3,TGCGCCAGCAGCCAAGGGGCGGGAACGGTAGAGGGCTACACCTTC,CASSQGAGTVEGYTF
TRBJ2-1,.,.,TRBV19,TGTGCCAGTAGTATCGAAGCGGTCTCCTACAATGAGCAGTTCTTC,CASSIEAVSYNEQFF
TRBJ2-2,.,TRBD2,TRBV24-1,TGTGCCACCAGTGACGTCCGTGCGGGGGGGCTGAACACCGGGGAGCTGTTTTTT,CATSDVRAGGLNTGELFF
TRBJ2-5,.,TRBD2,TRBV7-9,TGTGCCAGCAGCGCCCGACTAGCGGAAATACAAGAGACCCAGTACTTC,CASSARLAEIQETQYF
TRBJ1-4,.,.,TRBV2,TGTGCCTCCGACAGGTCTAATGAAAAACTGTTTTTT,CASDRSNEKLFF
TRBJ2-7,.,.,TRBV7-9,TGTGCCAGCAGCGACACCCATTTAGGGGTAAGCTACGAGCAGTACTTC,CASSDTHLGVSYEQYF
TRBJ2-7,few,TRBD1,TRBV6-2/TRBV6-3,TGTGCCAGCAGTTTTACCGGACAGGGGGGGACCCCCTACGAGCAGTACTTC,CASSFTGQGGTPYEQYF
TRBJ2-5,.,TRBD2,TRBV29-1,TGCAGCGTGATCCTACTAGCGGGACAAGAGACCCAGTACTTC,CSVILLAGQETQYF
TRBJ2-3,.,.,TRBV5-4,TGTGCCAGCAGCTTGGCCGGAATAGCCCCTACGCAGTATTTT,CASSLAGIAPTQYF
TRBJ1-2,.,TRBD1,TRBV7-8,TGTGCCAGCAGCTTAGTTGCAGGGGGCCCCCATGGCTACACCTTC,CASSLVAGGPHGYTF
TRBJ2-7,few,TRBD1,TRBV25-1,TGTGCCAGCAGTTCCCGGGCAACCGGGACAGGTGCCTACGAGCAGTACTTC,CASSSRATGTGAYEQYF
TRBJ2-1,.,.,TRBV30,TGTGCCTGGAGTGTATTTTCCGGGGGCCTTCTGCGGGAGTGGGGTGAGCAGTTCTTC,CAWSVFSGGLLREWGEQFF
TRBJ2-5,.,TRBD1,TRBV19,TGTGCCAGTAGTGGAATCTCCGGGACAGGGAAAGAGACCCAGTACTTC,CASSGISGTGKETQYF
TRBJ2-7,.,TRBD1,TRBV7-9,TGTGCCAGCAGCGTCGACAGGGGATCCTACGAGCAGTACTTC,CASSVDRGSYEQYF
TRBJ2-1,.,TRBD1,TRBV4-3,TGCGCCAGCAGCCAAGATCGAGGGACAGGGGGGGTTGGGCAGTTCTTC,CASSQDRGTGGVGQFF
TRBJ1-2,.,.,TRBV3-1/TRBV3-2,TGTGCCAGCAGCCACGGGGGATATGGCTACACCTTC,CASSHGGYGYTF
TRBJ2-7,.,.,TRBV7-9,TGTGCCAGCAGCTTAGCGGGAGGAACCTACGAGCAGTACTTC,CASSLAGGTYEQYF
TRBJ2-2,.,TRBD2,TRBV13,TGTGCCAGCAGCTTAGCCAGCGGGGGATGGACCGGGGAGCTGTTTTTT,CASSLASGGWTGELFF
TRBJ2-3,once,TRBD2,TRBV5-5,TGTGCCAGCAGCGCCGGCGGGGGTAGCACAGATACGCAGTATTTT,CASSAGGGSTDTQYF
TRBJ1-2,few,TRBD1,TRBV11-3,TGTGCCAGCAGCCGGGACAGCTATGGCTACACCTTC,CASSRDSYGYTF
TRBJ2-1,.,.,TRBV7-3,TGTGCCAGCAGCTCCCTACTAGCCGTGGATGAGCAGTTCTTC,CASSSLLAVDEQFF
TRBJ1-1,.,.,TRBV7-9,TGTGCCAGCAGCTTAAATTATGAGGGTTCGGGTCGGGTAGCTTTCTTT,CASSLNYEGSGRVAFF